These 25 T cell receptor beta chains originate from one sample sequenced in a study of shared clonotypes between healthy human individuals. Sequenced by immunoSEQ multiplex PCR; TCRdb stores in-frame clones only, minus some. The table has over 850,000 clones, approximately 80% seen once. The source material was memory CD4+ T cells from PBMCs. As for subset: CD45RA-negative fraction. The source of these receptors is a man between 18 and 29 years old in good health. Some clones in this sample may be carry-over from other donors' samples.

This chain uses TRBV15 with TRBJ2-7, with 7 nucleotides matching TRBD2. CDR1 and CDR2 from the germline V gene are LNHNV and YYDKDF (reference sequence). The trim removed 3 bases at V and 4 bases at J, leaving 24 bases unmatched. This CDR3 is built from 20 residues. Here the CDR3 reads CATSRGRDWGAGPHRYEQYF. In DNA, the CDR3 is TGTGCCACCAGCAGGGGCAGGGATTGGGGAGCGGGACCACATCGGTACGAGCAGTACTTC.

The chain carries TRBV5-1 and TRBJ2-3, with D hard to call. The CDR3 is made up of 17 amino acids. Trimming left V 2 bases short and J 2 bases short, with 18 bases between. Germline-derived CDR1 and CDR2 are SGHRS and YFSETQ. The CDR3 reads CASSLPSGAANTDTQYF. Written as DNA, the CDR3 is TGCGCCAGCAGCTTACCCTCTGGCGCTGCTAACACAGATACGCAGTATTTT.

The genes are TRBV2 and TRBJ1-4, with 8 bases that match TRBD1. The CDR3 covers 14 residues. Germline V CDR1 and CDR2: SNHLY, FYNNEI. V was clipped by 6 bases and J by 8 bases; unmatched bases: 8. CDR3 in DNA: TGTGCCAGCAGACCCGGGACAGGAGAAGAAAAACTGTTTTTT. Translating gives CASRPGTGEEKLFF.

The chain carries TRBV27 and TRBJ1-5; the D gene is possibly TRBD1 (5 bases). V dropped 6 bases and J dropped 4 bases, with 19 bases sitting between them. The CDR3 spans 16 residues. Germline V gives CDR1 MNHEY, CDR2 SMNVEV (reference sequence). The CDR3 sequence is CASRSGKGVWNQPQHF. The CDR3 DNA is TGTGCCAGCAGATCAGGGAAAGGGGTATGGAATCAGCCCCAGCATTTT.

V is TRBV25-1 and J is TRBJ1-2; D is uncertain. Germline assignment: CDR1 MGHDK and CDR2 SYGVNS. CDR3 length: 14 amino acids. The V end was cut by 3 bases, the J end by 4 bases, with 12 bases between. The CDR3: CASSDSLALYGYTF. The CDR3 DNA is TGTGCCAGCAGTGATTCTCTTGCGCTCTATGGCTACACCTTC.

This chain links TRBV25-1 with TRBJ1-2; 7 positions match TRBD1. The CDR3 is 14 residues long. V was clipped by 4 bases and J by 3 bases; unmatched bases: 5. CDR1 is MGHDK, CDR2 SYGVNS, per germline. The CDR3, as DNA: TGTGCCAGCAGTGCGGGGACAGACCACTATGGCTACACCTTC. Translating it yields CASSAGTDHYGYTF.

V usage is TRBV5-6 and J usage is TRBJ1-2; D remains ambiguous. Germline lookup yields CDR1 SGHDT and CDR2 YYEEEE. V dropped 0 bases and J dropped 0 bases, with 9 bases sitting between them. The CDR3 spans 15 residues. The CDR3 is CASSLDSLANYGYTF. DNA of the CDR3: TGTGCCAGCAGCTTGGACAGCTTAGCTAACTATGGCTACACCTTC.

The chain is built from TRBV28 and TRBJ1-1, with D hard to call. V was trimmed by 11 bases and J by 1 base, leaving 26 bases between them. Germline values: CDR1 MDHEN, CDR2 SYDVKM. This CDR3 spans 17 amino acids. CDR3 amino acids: CAYPGWAALSGNTEAFF. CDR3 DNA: TGTGCCTACCCCGGGTGGGCAGCCTTAAGTGGGAACACTGAAGCTTTCTTT.

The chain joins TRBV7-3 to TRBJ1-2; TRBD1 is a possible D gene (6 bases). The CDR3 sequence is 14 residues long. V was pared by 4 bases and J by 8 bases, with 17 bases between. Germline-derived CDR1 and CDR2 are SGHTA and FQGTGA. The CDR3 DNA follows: TGTGCCAGCAGCTCAAGAGCAGGGGATCGAGGCTACACCTTC. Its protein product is CASSSRAGDRGYTF.

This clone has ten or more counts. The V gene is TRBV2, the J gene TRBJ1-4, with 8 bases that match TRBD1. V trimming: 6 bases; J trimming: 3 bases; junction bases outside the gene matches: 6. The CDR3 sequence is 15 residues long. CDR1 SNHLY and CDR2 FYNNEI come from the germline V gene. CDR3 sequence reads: CASRAQQGANEKLFF. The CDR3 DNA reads TGTGCCAGCAGAGCTCAACAGGGGGCTAATGAAAAACTGTTTTTT.

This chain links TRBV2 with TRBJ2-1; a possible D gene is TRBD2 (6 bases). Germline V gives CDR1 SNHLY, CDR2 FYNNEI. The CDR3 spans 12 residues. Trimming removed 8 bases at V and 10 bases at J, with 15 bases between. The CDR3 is CASGRGTPEQFF. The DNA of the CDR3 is TGTGCCAGCGGCCGGGGGACCCCGGAGCAGTTCTTC.

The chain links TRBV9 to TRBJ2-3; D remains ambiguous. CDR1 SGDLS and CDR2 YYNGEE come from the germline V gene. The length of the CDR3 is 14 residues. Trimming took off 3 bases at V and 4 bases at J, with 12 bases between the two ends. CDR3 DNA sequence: TGTGCCAGCAGCGCCCAGGTAGTGGCAGATACGCAGTATTTT. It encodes CASSAQVVADTQYF. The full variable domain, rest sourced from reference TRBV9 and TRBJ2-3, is DSGVTQTPKHLITATGQRVTLRCSPRSGDLSVYWYQQSLDQGLQFLIQYYNGEERAKGNILERFSAQQFPDLHSELNLSSLELGDSALYFCASSAQVVADTQYFGPGTRLTVL.

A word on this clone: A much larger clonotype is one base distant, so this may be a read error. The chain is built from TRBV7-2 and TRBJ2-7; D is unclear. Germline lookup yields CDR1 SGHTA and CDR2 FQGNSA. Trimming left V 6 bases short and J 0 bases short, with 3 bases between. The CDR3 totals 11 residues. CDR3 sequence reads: CASRISYEQYF. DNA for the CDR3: TGTGCCAGCAGGATCTCCTACGAGCAGTACTTC.

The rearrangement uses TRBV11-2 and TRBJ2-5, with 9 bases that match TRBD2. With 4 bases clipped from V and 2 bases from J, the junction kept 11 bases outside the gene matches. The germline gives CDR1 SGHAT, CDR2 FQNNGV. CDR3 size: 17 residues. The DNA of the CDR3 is TGTGCCAGCAGCTACCGGAGCGGGGGGAGCCTACAAGAGACCCAGTACTTC. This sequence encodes CASSYRSGGSLQETQYF.

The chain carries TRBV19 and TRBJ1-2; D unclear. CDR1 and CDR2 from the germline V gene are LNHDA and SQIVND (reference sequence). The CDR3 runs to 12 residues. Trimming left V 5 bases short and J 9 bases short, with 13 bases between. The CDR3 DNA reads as TGTGCCAGTAGTCATTTGGCCGGGAGCTACACCTTC. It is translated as CASSHLAGSYTF.

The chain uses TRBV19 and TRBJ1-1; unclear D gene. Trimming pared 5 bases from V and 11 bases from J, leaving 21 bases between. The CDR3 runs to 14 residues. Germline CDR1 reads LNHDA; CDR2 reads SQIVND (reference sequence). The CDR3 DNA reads TGTGCCAGTAGTCCAAGCCCCGAGACTTTGGTGGCTTTCTTT. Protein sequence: CASSPSPETLVAFF.

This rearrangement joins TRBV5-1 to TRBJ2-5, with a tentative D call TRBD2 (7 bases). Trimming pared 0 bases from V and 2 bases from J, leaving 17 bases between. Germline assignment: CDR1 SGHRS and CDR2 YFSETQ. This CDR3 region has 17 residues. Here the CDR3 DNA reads TGCGCCAGCAGCTTGGTGGCGCGGGGGCCTGGACAAGAGACCCAGTACTTC. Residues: CASSLVARGPGQETQYF.

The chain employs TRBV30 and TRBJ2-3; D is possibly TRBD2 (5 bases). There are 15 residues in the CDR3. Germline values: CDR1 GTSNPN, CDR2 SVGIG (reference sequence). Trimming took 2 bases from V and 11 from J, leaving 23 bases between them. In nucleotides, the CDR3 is TGTGCCTGGAGTCAAAAGCGTGCGGGCCCCAGTGTGCAGTATTTT. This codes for CAWSQKRAGPSVQYF.

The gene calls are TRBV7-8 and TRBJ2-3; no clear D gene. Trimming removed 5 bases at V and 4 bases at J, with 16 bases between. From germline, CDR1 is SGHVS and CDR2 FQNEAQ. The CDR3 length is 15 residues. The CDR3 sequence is CASSPGRVRSDTQYF. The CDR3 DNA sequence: TGTGCCAGCAGCCCAGGCCGGGTTAGATCAGATACGCAGTATTTT.

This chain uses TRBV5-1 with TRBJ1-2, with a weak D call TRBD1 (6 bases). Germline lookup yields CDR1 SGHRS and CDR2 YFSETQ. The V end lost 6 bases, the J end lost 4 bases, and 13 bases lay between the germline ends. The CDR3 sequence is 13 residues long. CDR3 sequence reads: CASTQTGAYGYTF. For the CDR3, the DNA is TGCGCCAGCACACAAACGGGGGCCTATGGCTACACCTTC.

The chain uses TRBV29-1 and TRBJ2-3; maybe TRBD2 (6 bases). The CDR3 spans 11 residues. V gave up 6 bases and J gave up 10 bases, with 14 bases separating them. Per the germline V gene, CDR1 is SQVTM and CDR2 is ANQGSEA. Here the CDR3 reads CSVPRGTAQYF. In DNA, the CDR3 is TGCAGCGTCCCCCGCGGGACGGCGCAGTATTTT.

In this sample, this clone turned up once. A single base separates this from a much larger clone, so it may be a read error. CDR3: CASSQVGQDLYEQYF. DNA for the CDR3: TGTGCCAGCAGCCAAGTTGGCCAGGATCTCTACGAGCAGTACTTC. The chain links TRBV4-2 to TRBJ2-7; D not certain. Looked up from germline, CDR1 is LGHNA and CDR2 is YNFKEQ. Between the trimmed V and J ends, which lost 1 base and 3 bases, there was a span of 13 bases. The CDR3 is made up of 15 amino acids.

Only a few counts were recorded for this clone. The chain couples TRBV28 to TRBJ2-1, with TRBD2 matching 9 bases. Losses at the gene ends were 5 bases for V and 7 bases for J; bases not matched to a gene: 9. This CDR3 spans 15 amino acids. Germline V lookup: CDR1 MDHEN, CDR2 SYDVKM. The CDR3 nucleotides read TGTGCCAGCAGTCCTGGGGTAGCGGGAGCAAATGAGCAGTTCTTC. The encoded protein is CASSPGVAGANEQFF.

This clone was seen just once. In DNA form, the CDR3 reads TGTGCCAGCAGTTCATTTAGGGGTGGAGGCTACACCTTC. This gives the protein CASSSFRGGGYTF. The chain links TRBV11-2 to TRBJ1-2; possibly TRBD1 for D (5 bases). The CDR3 has 13 amino acids. CDR1 is SGHAT, CDR2 FQNNGV, per germline. V dropped 6 bases and J dropped 8 bases, with 16 bases sitting between them.

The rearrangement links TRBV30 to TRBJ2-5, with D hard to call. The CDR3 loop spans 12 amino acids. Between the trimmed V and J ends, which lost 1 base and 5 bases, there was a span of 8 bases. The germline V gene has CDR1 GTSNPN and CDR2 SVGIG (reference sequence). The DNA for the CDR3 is TGTGCCTGGAGTGCGGCGTTTGAGACCCAGTACTTC. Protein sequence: CAWSAAFETQYF.